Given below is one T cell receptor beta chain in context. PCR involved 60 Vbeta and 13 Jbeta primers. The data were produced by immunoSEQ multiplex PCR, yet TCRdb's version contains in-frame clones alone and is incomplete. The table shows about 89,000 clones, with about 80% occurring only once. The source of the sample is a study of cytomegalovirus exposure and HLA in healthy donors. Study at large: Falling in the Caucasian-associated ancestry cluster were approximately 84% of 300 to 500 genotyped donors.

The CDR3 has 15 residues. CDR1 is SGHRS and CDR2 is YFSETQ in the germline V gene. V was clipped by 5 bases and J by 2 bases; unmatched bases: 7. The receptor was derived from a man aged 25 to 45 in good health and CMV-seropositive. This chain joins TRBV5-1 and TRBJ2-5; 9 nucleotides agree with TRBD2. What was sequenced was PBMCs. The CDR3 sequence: CASRPSGTPQETQYF. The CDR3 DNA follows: TGCGCCAGCAGGCCTAGCGGGACCCCTCAAGAGACCCAGTACTTC.